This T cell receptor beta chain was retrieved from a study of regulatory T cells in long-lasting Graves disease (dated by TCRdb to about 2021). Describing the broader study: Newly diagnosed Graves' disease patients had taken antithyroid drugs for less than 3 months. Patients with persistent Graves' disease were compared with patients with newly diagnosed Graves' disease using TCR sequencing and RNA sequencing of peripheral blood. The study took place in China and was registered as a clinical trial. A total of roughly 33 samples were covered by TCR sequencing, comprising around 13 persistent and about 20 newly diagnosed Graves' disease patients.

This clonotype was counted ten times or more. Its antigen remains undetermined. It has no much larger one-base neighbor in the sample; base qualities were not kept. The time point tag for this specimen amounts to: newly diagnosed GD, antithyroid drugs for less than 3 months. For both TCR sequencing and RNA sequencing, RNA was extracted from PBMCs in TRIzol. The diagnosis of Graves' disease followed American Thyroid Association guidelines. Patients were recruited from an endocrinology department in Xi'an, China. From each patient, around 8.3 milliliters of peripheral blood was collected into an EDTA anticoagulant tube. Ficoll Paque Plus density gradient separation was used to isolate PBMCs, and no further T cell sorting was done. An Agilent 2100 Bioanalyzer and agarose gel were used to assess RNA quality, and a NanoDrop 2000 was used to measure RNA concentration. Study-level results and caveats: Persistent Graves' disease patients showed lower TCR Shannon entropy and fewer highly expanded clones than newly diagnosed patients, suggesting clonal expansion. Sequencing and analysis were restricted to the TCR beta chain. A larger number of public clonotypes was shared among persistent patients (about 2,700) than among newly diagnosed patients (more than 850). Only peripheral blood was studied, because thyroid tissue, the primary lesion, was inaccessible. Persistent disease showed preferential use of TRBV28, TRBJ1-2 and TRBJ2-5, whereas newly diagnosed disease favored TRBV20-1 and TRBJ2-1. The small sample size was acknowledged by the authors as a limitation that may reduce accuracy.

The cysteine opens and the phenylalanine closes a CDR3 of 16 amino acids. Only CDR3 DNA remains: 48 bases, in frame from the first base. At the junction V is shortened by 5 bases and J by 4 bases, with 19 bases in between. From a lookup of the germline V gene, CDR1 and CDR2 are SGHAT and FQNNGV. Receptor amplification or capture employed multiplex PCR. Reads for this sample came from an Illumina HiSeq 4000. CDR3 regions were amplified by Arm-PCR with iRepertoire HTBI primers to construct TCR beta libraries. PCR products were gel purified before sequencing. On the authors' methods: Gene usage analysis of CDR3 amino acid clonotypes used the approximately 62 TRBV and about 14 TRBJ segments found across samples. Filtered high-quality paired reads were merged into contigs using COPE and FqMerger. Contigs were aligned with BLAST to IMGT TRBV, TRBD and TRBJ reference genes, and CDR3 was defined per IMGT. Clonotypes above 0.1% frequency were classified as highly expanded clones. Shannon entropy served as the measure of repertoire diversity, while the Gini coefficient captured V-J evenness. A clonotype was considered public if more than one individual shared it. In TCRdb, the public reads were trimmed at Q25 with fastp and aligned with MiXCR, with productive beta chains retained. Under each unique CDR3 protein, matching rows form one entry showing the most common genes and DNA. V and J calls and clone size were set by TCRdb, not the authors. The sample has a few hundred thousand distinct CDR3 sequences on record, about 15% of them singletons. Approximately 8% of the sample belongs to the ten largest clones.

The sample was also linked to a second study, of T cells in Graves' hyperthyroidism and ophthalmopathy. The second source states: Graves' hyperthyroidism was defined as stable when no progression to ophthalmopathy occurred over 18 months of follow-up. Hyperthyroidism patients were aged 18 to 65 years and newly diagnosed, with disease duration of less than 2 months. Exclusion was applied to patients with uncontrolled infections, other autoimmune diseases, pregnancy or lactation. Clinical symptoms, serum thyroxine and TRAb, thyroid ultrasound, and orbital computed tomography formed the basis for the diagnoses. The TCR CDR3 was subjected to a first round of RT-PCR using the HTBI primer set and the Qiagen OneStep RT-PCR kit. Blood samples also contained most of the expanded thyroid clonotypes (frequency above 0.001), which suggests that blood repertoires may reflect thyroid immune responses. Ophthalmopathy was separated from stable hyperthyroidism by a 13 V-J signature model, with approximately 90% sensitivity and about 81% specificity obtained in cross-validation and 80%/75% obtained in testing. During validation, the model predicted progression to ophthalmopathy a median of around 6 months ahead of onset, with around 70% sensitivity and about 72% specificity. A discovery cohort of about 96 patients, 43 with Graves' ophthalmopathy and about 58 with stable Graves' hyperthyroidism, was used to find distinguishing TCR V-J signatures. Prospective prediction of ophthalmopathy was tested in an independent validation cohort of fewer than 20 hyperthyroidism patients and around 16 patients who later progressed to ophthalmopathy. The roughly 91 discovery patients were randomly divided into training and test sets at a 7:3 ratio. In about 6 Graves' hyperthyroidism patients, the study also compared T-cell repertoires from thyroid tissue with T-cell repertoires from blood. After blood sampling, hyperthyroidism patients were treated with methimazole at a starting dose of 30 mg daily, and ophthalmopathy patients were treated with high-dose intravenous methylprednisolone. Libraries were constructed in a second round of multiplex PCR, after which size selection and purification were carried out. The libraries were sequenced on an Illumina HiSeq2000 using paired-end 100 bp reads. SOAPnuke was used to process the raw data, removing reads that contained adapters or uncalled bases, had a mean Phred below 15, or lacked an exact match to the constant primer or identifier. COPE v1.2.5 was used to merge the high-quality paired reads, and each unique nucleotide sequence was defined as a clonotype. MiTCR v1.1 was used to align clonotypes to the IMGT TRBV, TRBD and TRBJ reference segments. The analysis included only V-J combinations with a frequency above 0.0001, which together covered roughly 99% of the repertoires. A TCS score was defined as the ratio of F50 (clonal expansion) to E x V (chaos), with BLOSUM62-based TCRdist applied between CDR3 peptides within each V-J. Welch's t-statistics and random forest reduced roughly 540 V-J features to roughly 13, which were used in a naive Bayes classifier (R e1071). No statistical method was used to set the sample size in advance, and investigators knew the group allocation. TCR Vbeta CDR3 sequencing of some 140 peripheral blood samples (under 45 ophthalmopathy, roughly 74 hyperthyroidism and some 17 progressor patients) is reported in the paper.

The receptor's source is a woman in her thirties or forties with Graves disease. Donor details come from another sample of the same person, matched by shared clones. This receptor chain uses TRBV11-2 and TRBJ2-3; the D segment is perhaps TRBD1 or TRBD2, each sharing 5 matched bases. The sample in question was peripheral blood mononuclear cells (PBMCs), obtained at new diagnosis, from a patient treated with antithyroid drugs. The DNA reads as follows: TGTGCCAGCAGCCCAGATTCCTTCGGGGACCCAGATACGCAGTATTTT. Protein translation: CASSPDSFGDPDTQYF.